This TCR beta chain was documented in a study of blood T cells in healthy people across ages. The donors, healthy Caucasians from Russia, were aged roughly 6 to 100. The CDR3 has 17 residues. Per germline, CDR1 KGHSH and CDR2 LQKENI. V shed 6 bases and J 0 bases; nucleotides not matched to a gene: 13. Primers used in a second PCR of about 6 to 11 cycles were a sample-barcoded 5' primer and a J-beta primer mix. One entry per CDR3 protein, called by TCRdb with MiXCR from the 5' RACE reads. The sample holds more than 650,000 distinct CDR3 sequences; 20% to 30% are singletons and the top ten take around 3%. The sample was also reused in another study, on T cells of mothers and their children. Per that study: No persistent microchimeric T cell clones were detected at approximately 91 clones per million clonotypes sensitivity.

Material: blood. The chain is built from TRBV18 and TRBJ1-2; 7 nucleotides match TRBD1. The sequence came from a boy younger than 18 in good health. The CDR3 spells CASSPRDSPHTNYGYTF. CDR3 bases: TGTGCCAGCTCCCCAAGGGACAGTCCTCATACTAACTATGGCTACACCTTC.